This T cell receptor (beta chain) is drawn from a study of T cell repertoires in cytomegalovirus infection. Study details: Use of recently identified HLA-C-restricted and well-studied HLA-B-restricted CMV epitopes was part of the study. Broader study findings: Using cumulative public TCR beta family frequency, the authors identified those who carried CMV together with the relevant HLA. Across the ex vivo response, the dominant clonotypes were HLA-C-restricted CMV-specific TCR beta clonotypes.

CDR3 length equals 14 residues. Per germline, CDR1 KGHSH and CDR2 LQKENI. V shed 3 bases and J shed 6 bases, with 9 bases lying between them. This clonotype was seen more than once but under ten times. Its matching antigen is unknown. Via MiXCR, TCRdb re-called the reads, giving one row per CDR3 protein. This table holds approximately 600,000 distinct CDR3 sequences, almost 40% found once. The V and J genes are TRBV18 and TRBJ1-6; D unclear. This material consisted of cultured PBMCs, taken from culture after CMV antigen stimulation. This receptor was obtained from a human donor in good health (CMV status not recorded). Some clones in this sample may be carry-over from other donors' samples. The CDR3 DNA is TGTGCCAGCTCACCGGTACAGAGTAATTCACCCCTCCACTTT. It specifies CASSPVQSNSPLHF.